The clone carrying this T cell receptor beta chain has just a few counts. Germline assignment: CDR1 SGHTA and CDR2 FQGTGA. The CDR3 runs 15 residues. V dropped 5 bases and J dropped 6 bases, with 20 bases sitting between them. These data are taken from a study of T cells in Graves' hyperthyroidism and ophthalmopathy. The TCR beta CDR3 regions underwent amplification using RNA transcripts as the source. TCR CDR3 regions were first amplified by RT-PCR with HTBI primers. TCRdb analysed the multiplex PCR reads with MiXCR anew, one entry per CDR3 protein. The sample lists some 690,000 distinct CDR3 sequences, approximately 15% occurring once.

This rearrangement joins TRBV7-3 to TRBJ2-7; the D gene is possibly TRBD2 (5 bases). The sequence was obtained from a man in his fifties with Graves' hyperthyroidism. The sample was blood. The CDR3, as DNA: TGTGCCAGCAGCGCACGCGGGTCTCCCCCCTCCGAGCAGTACTTC. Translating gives CASSARGSPPSEQYF.